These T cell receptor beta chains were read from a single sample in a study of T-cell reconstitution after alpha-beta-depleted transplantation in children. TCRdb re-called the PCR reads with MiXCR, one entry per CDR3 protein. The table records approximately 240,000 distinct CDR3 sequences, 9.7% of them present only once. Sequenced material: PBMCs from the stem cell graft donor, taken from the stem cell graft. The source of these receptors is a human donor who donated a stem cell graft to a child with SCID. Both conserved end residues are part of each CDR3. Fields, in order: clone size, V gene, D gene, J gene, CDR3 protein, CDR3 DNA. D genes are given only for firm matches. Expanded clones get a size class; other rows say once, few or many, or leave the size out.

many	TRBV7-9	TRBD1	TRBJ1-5	CASSSNGQGLIQPQHF	TGTGCCAGCAGCTCCAATGGACAGGGATTAATCCAGCCCCAGCATTTT
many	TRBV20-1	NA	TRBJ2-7	CSTFGQYYEQYF	TGCAGTACATTCGGACAGTACTACGAGCAGTACTTC
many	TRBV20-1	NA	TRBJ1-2	CSAREPGATYGYTF	TGCAGTGCTAGAGAGCCGGGGGCGACCTATGGCTACACCTTC
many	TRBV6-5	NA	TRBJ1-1	CASSQGKANTEAFF	TGTGCCAGCAGTCAGGGGAAGGCGAACACTGAAGCTTTCTTT
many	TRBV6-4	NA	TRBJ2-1	CASSHYEGPDRAQQFF	TGTGCCAGCAGTCACTACGAAGGGCCCGACCGAGCTCAGCAGTTCTTC
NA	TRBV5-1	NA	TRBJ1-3	CASSLGVLWGGNTIYF	TGCGCCAGCAGCTTGGGAGTGTTATGGGGCGGAAACACCATATATTTT
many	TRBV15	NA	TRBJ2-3	CATSRVMGGPGTDTQYF	TGTGCCACCAGCAGAGTAATGGGAGGCCCGGGCACAGATACGCAGTATTTT
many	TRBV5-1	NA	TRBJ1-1	CASSLSGENTEAFF	TGCGCCAGCAGCTTGTCCGGGGAGAACACTGAAGCTTTCTTT
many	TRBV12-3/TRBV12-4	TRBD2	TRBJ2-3	CASSLGERGRTDTQYF	TGTGCCAGCAGTTTAGGGGAGCGGGGGCGCACAGATACGCAGTATTTT
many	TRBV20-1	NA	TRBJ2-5	CSVVGREETQYF	TGCAGTGTAGTGGGGCGAGAAGAGACCCAGTACTTC
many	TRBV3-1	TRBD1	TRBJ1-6	CASRSRDRNSPLHF	TGTGCCAGCAGGTCACGGGACAGGAATTCACCCCTCCACTTT
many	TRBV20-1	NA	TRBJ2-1	CSARALDYLYNEQFF	TGCAGTGCTAGAGCCCTGGACTATCTTTACAATGAGCAGTTCTTC
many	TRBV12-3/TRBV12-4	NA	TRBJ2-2	CASSFNTGELFF	TGTGCCAGCAGTTTCAACACCGGGGAGCTGTTTTTT
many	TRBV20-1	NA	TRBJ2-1	CSAGPPGPRLEQFF	TGCAGTGCTGGACCCCCGGGACCCCGGTTGGAGCAGTTCTTC
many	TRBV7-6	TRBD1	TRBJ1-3	CASSRWPGQLGNTIYF	TGTGCCAGCAGCAGATGGCCGGGACAGCTGGGAAACACCATATATTTT
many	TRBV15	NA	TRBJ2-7	CATSRDSTGYEQYF	TGTGCCACCAGCAGAGACTCGACAGGCTACGAGCAGTACTTC
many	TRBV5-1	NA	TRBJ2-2	CASSVTDRAIGELFF	TGCGCCAGCAGCGTGACAGATCGGGCAATCGGGGAGCTGTTTTTT
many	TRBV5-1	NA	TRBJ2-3	CASSPGTLQGTDTQYF	TGCGCCAGCAGCCCCGGGACACTCCAGGGCACAGATACGCAGTATTTT
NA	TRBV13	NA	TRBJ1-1	CASSNTEQEWNTEAFF	TGTGCCAGCAGTAATACTGAACAGGAATGGAACACTGAAGCTTTCTTT
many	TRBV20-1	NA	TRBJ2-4	CSARPQRQQQNIQYF	TGCAGTGCTAGACCCCAGAGACAGCAACAAAACATTCAGTACTTC
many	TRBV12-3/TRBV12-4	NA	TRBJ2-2	CASSLRLAHTGELFF	TGTGCCAGCAGTTTAAGGCTAGCCCACACCGGGGAGCTGTTTTTT
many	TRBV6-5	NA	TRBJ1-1	CASSPLPRERMNTEAFF	TGTGCCAGCAGTCCACTTCCCAGGGAACGGATGAACACTGAAGCTTTCTTT
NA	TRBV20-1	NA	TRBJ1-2	CSPGGLRGYTF	TGCAGTCCCGGGGGGTTGCGGGGCTACACCTTC
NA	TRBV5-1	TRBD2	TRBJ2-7	CASSLGSGGAREQYF	TGCGCCAGCAGCTTGGGGAGCGGGGGGGCTCGCGAGCAGTACTTC
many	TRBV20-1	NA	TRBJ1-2	CSARDPRGRANYGYTF	TGCAGTGCTAGAGACCCCAGGGGTCGGGCTAACTATGGCTACACCTTC
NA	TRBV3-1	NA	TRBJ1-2	CASSEPNYGYTF	TGTGCCAGCAGCGAACCCAACTATGGCTACACCTTC
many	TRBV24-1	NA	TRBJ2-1	CATSDGRVGASTSRTDEQFF	TGTGCCACCAGTGATGGGAGGGTGGGGGCCTCAACCTCTAGGACGGATGAGCAGTTCTTC
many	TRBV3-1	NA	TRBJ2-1	CASSQEFSSFGNEQFF	TGTGCCAGCAGCCAAGAATTCTCGAGCTTCGGGAATGAGCAGTTCTTC
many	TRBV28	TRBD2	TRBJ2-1	CASRELAGGRSYNEQFF	TGTGCCAGCCGTGAGCTAGCGGGGGGGCGCTCCTACAATGAGCAGTTCTTC
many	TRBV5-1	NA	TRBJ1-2	CASSLDRANYGYTF	TGCGCCAGCAGCTTGGACAGGGCTAACTATGGCTACACCTTC
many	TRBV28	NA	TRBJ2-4	CASSHPQGSQNIQYF	TGTGCCAGCAGTCATCCCCAGGGGTCTCAAAACATTCAGTACTTC
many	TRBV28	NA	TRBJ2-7	CASSSPPEQYF	TGTGCCAGCAGTTCCCCCCCCGAGCAGTACTTC
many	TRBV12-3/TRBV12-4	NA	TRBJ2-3	CASSPRRQSTDTQYF	TGTGCCAGCAGTCCACGACGGCAGAGCACAGATACGCAGTATTTT
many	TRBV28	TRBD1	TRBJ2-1	CASSLLGTGGNEQFF	TGTGCCAGCAGTTTATTGGGGACAGGGGGCAATGAGCAGTTCTTC
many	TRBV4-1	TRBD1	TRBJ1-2	CASSPRQGTLLNLGRRTYGYTF	TGCGCCAGCAGCCCGCGACAGGGGACGCTGTTGAACCTAGGCCGTCGAACCTATGGCTACACCTTC
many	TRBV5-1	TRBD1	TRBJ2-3	CASSQRTGSADTQYF	TGCGCCAGCAGCCAAAGGACAGGGAGCGCAGATACGCAGTATTTT
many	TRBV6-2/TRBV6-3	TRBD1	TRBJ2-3	CASRRTGDGTQYF	TGTGCCAGCAGACGAACAGGGGACGGTACGCAGTATTTT